The clone carrying this T cell receptor (beta chain) was recorded a few times. The data originate from a study of blood T cell repertoires in COVID-19. In the source study's methods: The authors estimated nucleated cell counts from reference gene primer amplification. Some clones are missing from TCRdb's copy, which holds only in-frame ones; the method was immunoSEQ multiplex PCR. Clone size and V and J calls were adopted from that table, with D and trimming inferred from the DNA. The repertoire holds 250,000 or so clones, with 70% to 90% as singletons. Germline loops: CDR1 ENHRY, CDR2 SYGVKD. The CDR3 extends over 11 amino acids. V was trimmed by 8 bases and J by 8 bases, leaving 10 bases between them.

This TCR was sampled from a man aged 45 to 65 with acute or convalescent COVID-19. Sample: peripheral blood. The chain uses TRBV10-3 and TRBJ2-1, with D tentatively TRBD2 (7 bases). The chain's CDR3 is CAIGGGHEQFF. In nucleotides, the CDR3 is TGTGCCATCGGGGGGGGCCATGAGCAGTTCTTC.